Below, 4 T cell receptor beta chains from the same sample are listed, as sequenced in a study of shared clonotypes between healthy human individuals (dated by TCRdb to the early 2020s). The method was the immunoSEQ multiplex PCR assay. TCRdb carries this immuneACCESS record with in-frame sequences only. Its versions omit some clonotypes, under half of them owing to an unresolved V gene in the studies checked, with the rest unexplained. Present in this sample are about 1.1 million clones, 75% to 80% of which were seen just once. The top ten clones comprise around 0.61% of the sample. Sequenced input: memory CD4+ T cells from PBMCs. The intended sense of this specimen's cell subset or site label: CD45RA-negative fraction. Source of these receptors: a man younger than 30 in good health. Some clones in this sample may be carry-over from other donors' samples.

There are many counts of this clone. This chain joins TRBV2 and TRBJ2-5; D might be TRBD2 (6 bases). V was shortened by 6 bases and J by 7 bases, with 21 bases between the two germline ends. Germline values: CDR1 SNHLY, CDR2 FYNNEI. This CDR3 is 15 amino acids long. CDR3 DNA sequence: TGTGCCAGCAGACCTGGGGGGACTGGCCTAAGGACCCAGTACTTC. Its protein product is CASRPGGTGLRTQYF.

The chain joins TRBV6-5 to TRBJ2-7; 10 nucleotides line up with TRBD2. With 6 bases clipped from V and 4 bases from J, the junction kept 3 bases outside the gene matches. The CDR3 spans 13 residues. Germline CDR1 and CDR2: MNHEY and SVGAGI. The CDR3 reads CASSEREGYEQYF. The CDR3, as DNA: TGTGCCAGCAGCGAGCGGGAGGGGTACGAGCAGTACTTC.

The chain uses TRBV14 and TRBJ2-7; TRBD2 agrees at 11 bases. The V and J ends lost 4 bases and 2 bases, in that order; junction bases with no gene match: 4. From germline, CDR1 is SGHDN and CDR2 FVKESK. The CDR3 spans 15 residues. The CDR3 region has the DNA TGTGCCAGCAGCCTCAGTAGCGGGAGGGCCTACGAGCAGTACTTC. It yields the protein CASSLSSGRAYEQYF.

The chain is built from TRBV21-1 and TRBJ2-5. TRBV21-1 is given as a pseudogene. The CDR3 spans 16 residues. As DNA, the CDR3 is TGTGCCAGCAGCACGGGGAGGGGGCTCTACCAAGAGACCCAGTACTTC. Its protein is CASSTGRGLYQETQYF.